One sample yielded the 21 T cell receptor beta chains listed below, sequenced in a study of T cells after posttransplantation cyclophosphamide. Assay used: immunoSEQ multiplex PCR; TCRdb lists only in-frame clones, some missing. The sample yields over 2,500 clones, 70% to 80% seen once. Treatment was busulfan-fludarabine conditioning, a marrow graft, and cyclophosphamide on days +3 and +4. The sample consisted of PBMCs, taken 150 to 200 days after allogeneic stem cell transplant with posttransplant cyclophosphamide. The receptors were sampled from a male patient between 55 and 70 years old who received an allogeneic stem cell transplant from a related donor and was CMV-positive. Some T cells may trace back to the graft donor.

J is TRBJ1-4 and V is TRBV27; TRBD1 matches at 8 bases. V shed 5 bases, J shed 8 bases, and the junction held 16 bases outside the gene matches. This CDR3 contains 17 residues. CDR1 is MNHEY, CDR2 SMNVEV, per germline (reference sequence). This CDR3 is CASSPRQGLPPREKLFF. The CDR3 DNA sequence: TGTGCCAGCAGTCCCCGACAGGGGTTGCCCCCTCGGGAAAAACTGTTTTTT. The whole variable domain, remainder taken from reference TRBV27 and TRBJ1-4, is EAQVTQNPRYLITVTGKKLTVTCSQNMNHEYMSWYRQDPGLGLRQIYYSMNVEVTDKGDVPEGYKVSRKEKRNFPLILESPSPNQTSLYFCASSPRQGLPPREKLFFGSGTQLSVL.

The V gene is TRBV21-1, the J gene TRBJ1-2; the table's D call, TRBD1, has no DNA check behind it. TRBV21-1 is reported as a pseudogene. The CDR3 is made up of 17 amino acids. CDR3 residues: CASSGGTAPIWDYGYTF. CDR3 sequence (DNA): TGTGCCAGCAGCGGGGGGACAGCACCTATCTGGGACTATGGCTACACCTTC.

The chain carries TRBV28 and TRBJ2-3; 7 bases are shared with TRBD2. CDR1 and CDR2 (germline): MDHEN, SYDVKM. The length of the CDR3 is 15 residues. V dropped 8 bases and J dropped 2; count of bases not matched to a gene: 10. CDR3 sequence (DNA): TGTGCCAGCTTGATAAGCGGGACGCCCACAGATACGCAGTATTTT. Translated: CASLISGTPTDTQYF.

This sequence joins TRBV9 and TRBJ2-5, with D tentatively TRBD2 (5 bases). Trimming removed 2 bases from V and 2 bases from J, with 13 bases in between. The CDR3 is made up of 15 amino acids. Germline-derived CDR1 and CDR2 are SGDLS and YYNGEE. DNA for the CDR3: TGTGCCAGCAGCGTTATGCCCGGACTGCAAGAGACCCAGTACTTC. The encoded protein is CASSVMPGLQETQYF.

This chain uses TRBV9 with TRBJ2-7, with a weak D call TRBD2 (5 bases). From germline, CDR1 is SGDLS and CDR2 YYNGEE. The CDR3 sequence is 14 residues long. V was trimmed by 0 bases and J by 0 bases, leaving 7 bases between them. The CDR3 protein is CASSVAAVSYEQYF. The CDR3 DNA reads TGTGCCAGCAGCGTAGCAGCGGTCTCCTACGAGCAGTACTTC.

This clone has just one count. CDR3 coding DNA: TGTGCCAGCAGAACGCAGGGTCCTTCTGGAAACACCATATATTTT. Its translation is CASRTQGPSGNTIYF. The chain uses TRBV2 and TRBJ1-3; TRBD1 is a possible D gene (5 bases). CDR1 SNHLY and CDR2 FYNNEI come from the germline V gene. The V end lost 6 bases, the J end lost 1 base, and 13 bases lay between the germline ends. The CDR3 is made up of 15 amino acids.

This chain uses TRBV27 with TRBJ2-1; 12 bases map to TRBD2. V was clipped by 4 bases and J by 4 bases; unmatched bases: 8. CDR1 is MNHEY, CDR2 SMNVEV, per germline (reference sequence). The CDR3 contains 17 residues. The CDR3 DNA is TGTGCCAGCAGTTCGACTAGCGGGAGCGTGGGATACAATGAGCAGTTCTTC. Translation gives CASSSTSGSVGYNEQFF.

The rearrangement joins TRBV4-1 to TRBJ1-2; D gene ambiguous. The germline V gene has CDR1 MGHRA and CDR2 YSYEKL. Trimming removed 6 bases from V and 0 bases from J, with 20 bases in between. The CDR3 spans 17 residues. The CDR3 protein is CASRLDTDGSSNYGYTF. CDR3 coding DNA: TGCGCCAGCAGACTCGACACGGATGGCTCTTCTAACTATGGCTACACCTTC.

The chain recombines TRBV11-2 with TRBJ1-5; TRBD1 is a possible D gene (5 bases). V lost 4 bases, J lost 7 bases, and 14 bases lay in between. The CDR3 is 14 amino acids. Germline V lookup: CDR1 SGHAT, CDR2 FQNNGV. Written as DNA, the CDR3 is TGTGCCAGCAGCTCCCTAGGGGTTGGGCAGCCCCAGCATTTT. Protein sequence: CASSSLGVGQPQHF.

The J gene is TRBJ2-1, the V gene TRBV7-9; weak D call: TRBD1 (8 bases). This CDR3 region has 14 residues. The V gene lost 7 bases and the J gene lost 8 bases, with 18 bases spanning the gap. The germline V gene has CDR1 SEHNR and CDR2 FQNEAQ (reference sequence). The DNA for the CDR3 is TGTGCCAGCACCACAGGGGGGGGCCGAGATGAGCAGTTCTTC. Its translation is CASTTGGGRDEQFF.

The rearrangement joins TRBV5-1 to TRBJ2-1; D possibly corresponds to TRBD2 (5 bases). The CDR3 length is 14 residues. CDR1 and CDR2 from the germline V gene are SGHRS and YFSETQ. The germline V and J ends were trimmed by 3 bases and 6 bases, with 13 bases remaining between them. The CDR3, as DNA: TGCGCCAGCAGCTCGCAAGGACTGATCAATGAGCAGTTCTTC. Translated: CASSSQGLINEQFF.

The chain combines TRBV7-6 with TRBJ2-1; TRBD1 matches at 11 bases. The CDR3 is 15 residues long. Germline V gene data show CDR1 as SGHVS and CDR2 as FNYEAQ. After removal of 5 bases from V and 6 bases from J, the junction contained 6 bases not matched to a gene. The CDR3 reads CASSPPGTGGNEQFF. In DNA form, the CDR3 reads TGTGCCAGCAGCCCGCCCGGGACAGGGGGCAATGAGCAGTTCTTC.

The chain has TRBV7-9 and TRBJ2-7; 10 positions match TRBD1. Germline V gene lookup returns CDR1 SEHNR and CDR2 FQNEAQ (reference sequence). V gave up 10 bases and J gave up 3 bases; unmatched junction bases: 3. This CDR3 spans 12 amino acids. CDR3 sequence: CATGQGGYEQYF. Written as DNA, the CDR3 is TGTGCCACCGGACAGGGGGGCTACGAGCAGTACTTC. Full variable domain (outside the CDR3, taken from reference TRBV7-9 and TRBJ2-7): DTGVSQNPRHKITKRGQNVTFRCDPISEHNRLYWYRQTLGQGPEFLTYFQNEAQLEKSRLLSDRFSAERPKGSFSTLEIQRTEQGDSAMYLCATGQGGYEQYFGPGTRLTVT.

The gene calls are TRBV5-1 and TRBJ2-3, with no clear D. From germline, CDR1 is SGHRS and CDR2 YFSETQ. CDR3 length: 13 amino acids. The V end lost 3 bases, the J end lost 2 bases, and 7 bases lay between the germline ends. The CDR3 here is CASSSLLTDTQYF. DNA of the CDR3: TGCGCCAGCAGCTCCCTCCTCACAGATACGCAGTATTTT.

The rearrangement uses TRBV4-2 and TRBJ1-1; D not resolved. Germline CDR1 and CDR2: LGHNA and YNFKEQ. The V gene lost 2 bases and the J gene lost 0 bases, with 7 bases spanning the gap. The CDR3 is 14 residues long. CDR3 nucleotide sequence: TGTGCCAGCAGCCAACGGGAAGTGAACACTGAAGCTTTCTTT. Translation gives CASSQREVNTEAFF.

This clone was detected a few times. The rearrangement uses TRBV5-6 and TRBJ1-2; 7 bases are a match to TRBD1. Germline trimming cut 2 bases from V and 3 bases from J; bases unmatched to any gene: 4. From germline, CDR1 is SGHDT and CDR2 YYEEEE. The CDR3 runs to 14 residues. CDR3: CASSFQGTDYGYTF. As DNA, the CDR3 is TGTGCCAGCAGCTTCCAGGGGACAGACTATGGCTACACCTTC.

This clone was seen only once. The chain combines TRBV28 with TRBJ2-5, with TRBD2 matching 7 bases. After removal of 0 bases from V and 6 bases from J, the junction contained 7 bases not matched to a gene. This CDR3 has 15 amino acids. Germline lookup yields CDR1 MDHEN and CDR2 SYDVKM. The CDR3 DNA reads TGTGCCAGCAGTTTATGGGGACTATCGCCGAAGACCCAGTACTTC. Amino acid sequence: CASSLWGLSPKTQYF.

This clone was recorded a few times. This rearrangement joins TRBV9 to TRBJ2-3; TRBD1 matches at 7 bases. This CDR3 spans 17 amino acids. The V segment lost 4 bases and the J segment 0 bases; nucleotides outside the gene matches: 11. Germline CDR1 SGDLS, CDR2 YYNGEE. CDR3 sequence (DNA): TGTGCCAGCAGCCCATCGGACAGGTTGGGGAGCACAGATACGCAGTATTTT. This codes for CASSPSDRLGSTDTQYF.

By share of the sample, this clone is large (0.1 to 1%). The V call is TRBV19, the J call TRBJ2-1; TRBD2 aligns across 12 bases. This CDR3 has 15 residues. The junction had 2 bases not matched to a gene; V was cut back by 5 bases and J by 3 bases. Germline V gene sequence: CDR1 LNHDA, CDR2 SQIVND (reference sequence). The CDR3 DNA is TGTGCCAGTAGTCGGACTAGCGGGGACTACAATGAGCAGTTCTTC. Encoded protein: CASSRTSGDYNEQFF. Filled out from reference TRBV19 and TRBJ2-1, the complete variable domain reads DGGITQSPKYLFRKEGQNVTLSCEQNLNHDAMYWYRQDPGQGLRLIYYSQIVNDFQKGDIAEGYSVSREKKESFPLTVTSAQKNPTAFYLCASSRTSGDYNEQFFGPGTRLTVL.

This chain uses TRBV7-2 with TRBJ2-5, with TRBD2 matching over 9 bases. The J call may be faulty, since TRBJ2-7 better matches the DNA end. Germline V lookup: CDR1 SGHTA, CDR2 FQGNSA. This CDR3 has 18 amino acids. The CDR3 nucleotides read TGTGCCAGCAGCTTAGAACGCTCTAGCGGGATGTTCTCCTACGAGCAGTACTTC. Translated, it gives CASSLERSSGMFSYEQYF.

The chain carries TRBV6-4 and TRBJ1-5, with TRBD1 matching 9 bases. Losses at the gene ends were 6 bases for V and 7 bases for J; bases not matched to a gene: 4. Per the germline V gene, CDR1 is MRHNA and CDR2 is SNTAGT. The CDR3 loop spans 13 amino acids. CDR3 residues: CASSVDRGQPQHF. The CDR3 bases are TGTGCCAGCAGCGTAGACAGGGGGCAGCCCCAGCATTTT.